The 12 T cell receptor beta chains given below trace back to one sample, sequenced in a study of cytomegalovirus exposure and HLA in healthy donors. The PCR employed 60 Vbeta primers together with 13 Jbeta primers. Profiling relied on immunoSEQ multiplex PCR, and the TCRdb table lists in-frame clones only, not all of them. The sample has under 200,000 clones, around nine tenths seen once. Material for sequencing was PBMCs. All receptors derive from a woman aged 25 to 39 in good health and CMV-seronegative.

The rearrangement joins TRBV5-1 to TRBJ2-2; maybe TRBD1 (5 bases). Germline-derived CDR1 and CDR2 are SGHRS and YFSETQ. Trimming stripped 4 bases from V and 7 bases from J, with 14 bases between. The CDR3 is made up of 14 amino acids. CDR3 protein: CASSRSRVVGELFF. In DNA form, the CDR3 reads TGCGCCAGCAGCCGGAGCAGGGTTGTCGGGGAGCTGTTTTTT. The full variable domain, its missing parts supplied by reference TRBV5-1 and TRBJ2-2, is KAGVTQTPRYLIKTRGQQVTLSCSPISGHRSVSWYQQTPGQGLQFLFEYFSETQRNKGNFPGRFSGRQFSNSRSEMNVSTLELGDSALYLCASSRSRVVGELFFGEGSRLTVL.

The V and J genes are TRBV10-1 and TRBJ1-3, with TRBD1 as a possible D gene (5 bases). The CDR3 runs 17 residues. Trimming shortened V by 6 bases and J by 0 bases, and 18 bases separated the two germline ends. CDR1 is WNHNN, CDR2 SYGVQD, per germline (reference sequence). CDR3 residues: CASRDRGGDLSGNTIYF. The CDR3 nucleotides read TGCGCCAGCAGGGACCGTGGGGGGGACCTCTCTGGAAACACCATATATTTT.

This chain links TRBV14 with TRBJ2-5; TRBD2 might be the D (6 bases). The DNA matches TRBJ2-7 better at its end, which makes the J call doubtful. The germline gives CDR1 SGHDN, CDR2 FVKESK. The CDR3 runs 13 residues. Here the CDR3 reads CASSPRLAYEQYF. The CDR3, as DNA: TGTGCCAGCAGCCCTAGACTAGCCTACGAGCAGTACTTC.

In regard to this clone: One end of the junction varies from germline; a read error may be responsible. This chain uses TRBV28 with TRBJ1-6; 8 bases fit TRBD1. Germline-derived CDR1 and CDR2 are MDHEN and SYDVKM. The CDR3 contains 15 residues. CDR3 sequence (DNA): TGTGCCAGCACTTTAAGCCAGGGGGCTAATTCACCCCTCCACTTT. This translates into CASTLSQGANSPLHF.

V gene TRBV7-9 combines with J gene TRBJ1-5, with D perhaps TRBD1 (6 bases). The CDR3 is 14 amino acids. V was pared by 5 bases and J by 3 bases, with 11 bases between. Per the germline V gene, CDR1 is SEHNR and CDR2 is FQNEAQ (reference sequence). The CDR3 spells CASSRQDNNQPQHF. In nucleotides, the CDR3 is TGTGCCAGCAGCAGACAGGACAACAATCAGCCCCAGCATTTT.

The V and J genes are TRBV7-2 and TRBJ1-6; tentative D call: TRBD1 (5 bases). Trimming stripped 8 bases from V and 8 bases from J, with 16 bases between. The CDR3 totals 14 residues. Germline V lookup: CDR1 SGHTA, CDR2 FQGNSA. The CDR3 protein is CASGRRGFDSPLHF. The DNA of the CDR3 is TGTGCCAGCGGACGGCGGGGGTTCGATTCACCCCTCCACTTT.

The genes are TRBV5-1 and TRBJ2-7; TRBD2 matches at 10 bases. The CDR3 sequence is 18 residues long. J gave up 3 bases and V 4 bases, and 16 bases lay outside the gene matches. Germline V CDR1 and CDR2: SGHRS, YFSETQ. CDR3 sequence (DNA): TGCGCCAGCAGCAGACAGCTTTTAACGGGACTAGCGAGCTACGAGCAGTACTTC. Translating it yields CASSRQLLTGLASYEQYF. The complete variable domain, with remaining parts taken from reference TRBV5-1 and TRBJ2-7, reads KAGVTQTPRYLIKTRGQQVTLSCSPISGHRSVSWYQQTPGQGLQFLFEYFSETQRNKGNFPGRFSGRQFSNSRSEMNVSTLELGDSALYLCASSRQLLTGLASYEQYFGPGTRLTVT.

V is TRBV13 and J is TRBJ1-1; D uncertain. CDR1 is PRHDT and CDR2 is FYEKMQ in the germline V gene (reference sequence). The CDR3 runs to 14 residues. V lost 1 base to trimming and J lost 0 bases, with 6 bases between them. The CDR3 loop reads CASSLAAVNTEAFF. In DNA form, the CDR3 reads TGTGCCAGCAGCTTAGCGGCGGTGAACACTGAAGCTTTCTTT.

This chain links TRBV4-1 with TRBJ2-5, with D maybe TRBD1 (5 bases). The DNA end is a closer match to TRBJ2-7, so the J assignment may be wrong. The CDR3 spans 17 residues. Germline lookup yields CDR1 MGHRA and CDR2 YSYEKL. The CDR3 DNA sequence: TGCGCCAGCAGCCACCGCAGTGAAGGGGATTTCGCCTACGAGCAGTACTTC. Protein sequence: CASSHRSEGDFAYEQYF.

V gene TRBV7-9 combines with J gene TRBJ2-7; D might be TRBD1 (6 bases). Trimming shortened V by 6 bases and J by 7 bases, and 16 bases separated the two germline ends. Germline V CDR1 and CDR2: SEHNR, FQNEAQ (reference sequence). The CDR3 is 13 amino acids. The CDR3 region is CASRDGRRGEQYF. CDR3 DNA sequence: TGTGCCAGCAGAGATGGAAGAAGGGGGGAGCAGTACTTC.

The J gene is TRBJ2-5, the V gene TRBV4-2, with 7 bases lining up with TRBD2. CDR3 length: 19 residues. The germline V gene encodes CDR1 LGHNA and CDR2 YNFKEQ. V shed 1 base and J 2 bases; nucleotides not matched to a gene: 16. The CDR3 DNA is TGTGCCAGCAGCCAAGTAGCAACCGCTAGAGCGGGAACTCAAGAGACCCAGTACTTC. Translation gives CASSQVATARAGTQETQYF.

The chain carries TRBV7-7 and TRBJ2-1; 9 bases line up with TRBD1. J gave up 3 bases and V 5 bases, and 2 bases lay outside the gene matches. The CDR3 has 14 residues. Germline CDR1 reads SSHAT; CDR2 reads FNYEAQ (reference sequence). In DNA, the CDR3 is TGTGCCAGCAGCCCGGGACAGGGCTACAATGAGCAGTTCTTC. Protein product: CASSPGQGYNEQFF. Full variable domain (remainder filled in from reference TRBV7-7 and TRBJ2-1): GAGVSQSPRYKVTKRGQDVTLRCDPISSHATLYWYQQALGQGPEFLTYFNYEAQPDKSGLPSDRFSAERPEGSISTLTIQRTEQRDSAMYRCASSPGQGYNEQFFGPGTRLTVL.